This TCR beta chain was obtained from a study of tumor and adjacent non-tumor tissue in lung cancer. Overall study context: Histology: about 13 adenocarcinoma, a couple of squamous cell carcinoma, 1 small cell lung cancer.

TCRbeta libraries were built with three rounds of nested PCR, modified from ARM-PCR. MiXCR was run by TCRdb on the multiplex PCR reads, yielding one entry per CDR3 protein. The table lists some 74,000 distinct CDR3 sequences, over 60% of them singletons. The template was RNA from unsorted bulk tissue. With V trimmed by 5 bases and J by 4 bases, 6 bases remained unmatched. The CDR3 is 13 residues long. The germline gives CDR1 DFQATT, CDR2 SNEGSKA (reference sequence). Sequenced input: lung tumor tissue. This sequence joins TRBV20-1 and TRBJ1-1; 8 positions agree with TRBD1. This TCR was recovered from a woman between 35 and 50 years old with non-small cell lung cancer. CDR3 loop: CSASGTGTTEAFF. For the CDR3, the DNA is TGCAGTGCTTCCGGGACAGGCACCACTGAAGCTTTCTTT.